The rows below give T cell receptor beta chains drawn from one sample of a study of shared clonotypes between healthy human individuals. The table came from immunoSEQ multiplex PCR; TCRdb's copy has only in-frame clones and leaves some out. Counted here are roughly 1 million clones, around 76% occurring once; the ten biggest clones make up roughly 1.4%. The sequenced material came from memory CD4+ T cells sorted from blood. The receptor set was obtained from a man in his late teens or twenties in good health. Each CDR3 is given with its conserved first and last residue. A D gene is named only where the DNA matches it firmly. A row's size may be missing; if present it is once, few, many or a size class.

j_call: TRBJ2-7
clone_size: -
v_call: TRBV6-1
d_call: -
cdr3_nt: TGTGCCAGCAGTGCCAGGACCTACGAGCAGTACTTC
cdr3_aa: CASSARTYEQYF

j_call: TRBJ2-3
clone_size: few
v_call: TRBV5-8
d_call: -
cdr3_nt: TGTGCCAGCAGCTTGGGCGCTAGCCATTACACAGATACGCAGTATTTT
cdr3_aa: CASSLGASHYTDTQYF

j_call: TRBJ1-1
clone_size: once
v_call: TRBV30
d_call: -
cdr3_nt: TGTGCCTGGGCCCGGGTCTTAAACACTGAAGCTTTCTTT
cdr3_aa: CAWARVLNTEAFF

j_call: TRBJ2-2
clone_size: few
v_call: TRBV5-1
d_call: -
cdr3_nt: TGCGCCAGCATGAAATCCAGCGATGGCACCGGGGAGCTGTTTTTT
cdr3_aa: CASMKSSDGTGELFF

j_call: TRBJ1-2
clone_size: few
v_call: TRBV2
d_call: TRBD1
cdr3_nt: TGTGCCAGCACCGGAGGCAGGGGGCCCCTCACCTTC
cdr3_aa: CASTGGRGPLTF

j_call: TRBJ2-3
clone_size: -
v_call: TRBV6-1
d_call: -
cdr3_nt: TGTGCCAGCAGTGGAAACGACCTGAGTGGTACGCAGTATTTT
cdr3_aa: CASSGNDLSGTQYF

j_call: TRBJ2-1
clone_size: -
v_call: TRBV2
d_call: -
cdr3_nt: TGTGCCAGCAGTGAAACTAGGACATCCTACAATGAGCAGTTCTTC
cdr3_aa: CASSETRTSYNEQFF

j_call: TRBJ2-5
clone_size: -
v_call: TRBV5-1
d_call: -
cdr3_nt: TGCGCCAGCAGCTTGGAGGTAGGACCTCCTCAAGAGACCCAGTACTTC
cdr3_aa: CASSLEVGPPQETQYF

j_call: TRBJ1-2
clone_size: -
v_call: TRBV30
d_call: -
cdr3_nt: TGTGCCTGGACAGGTGAAGCTAACTATGGCTACACCTTC
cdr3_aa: CAWTGEANYGYTF

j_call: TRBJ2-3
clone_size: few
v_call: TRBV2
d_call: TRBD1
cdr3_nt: TGTGCCAGCAGTCCCGGGACAGGGAGCACAGATACGCAGTATTTT
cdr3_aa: CASSPGTGSTDTQYF

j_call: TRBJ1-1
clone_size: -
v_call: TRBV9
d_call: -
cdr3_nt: TGTGCCAGCAGCGTAGCTGGCATGAACACTGAAGCTTTCTTT
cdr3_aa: CASSVAGMNTEAFF

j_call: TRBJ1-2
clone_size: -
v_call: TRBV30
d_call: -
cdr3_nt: TGTGCCTGGAGTGTAGCAGGAAACTATGGCTACACCTTC
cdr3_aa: CAWSVAGNYGYTF

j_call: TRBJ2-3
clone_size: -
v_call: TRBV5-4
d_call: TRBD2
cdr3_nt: TGTGCCAGCAGCTTAGCGGGGGGTGTCCCCACAGATACGCAGTATTTT
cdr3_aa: CASSLAGGVPTDTQYF

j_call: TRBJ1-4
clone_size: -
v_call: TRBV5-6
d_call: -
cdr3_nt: TGTGCCAGCAGCTTGGGCCCCTCAGGGGCGAGGACGAAACTGTTTTTT
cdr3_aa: CASSLGPSGARTKLFF

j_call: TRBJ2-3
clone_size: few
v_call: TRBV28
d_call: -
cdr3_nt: TGTGCCAGCACTCTTGGTGGGATTCAGGGAGATACGCAGTATTTT
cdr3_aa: CASTLGGIQGDTQYF

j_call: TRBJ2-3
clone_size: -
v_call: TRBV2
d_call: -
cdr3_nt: TGTGCCAGCAGTGACCTCCCCGGTACGCAGTATTTT
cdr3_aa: CASSDLPGTQYF

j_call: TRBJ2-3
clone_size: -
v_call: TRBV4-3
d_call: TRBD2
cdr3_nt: TGCGCCAGCAGCCAAGATGAGGCTAGCGGGAGGGCCGGGACAGATACGCAGTATTTT
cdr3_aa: CASSQDEASGRAGTDTQYF

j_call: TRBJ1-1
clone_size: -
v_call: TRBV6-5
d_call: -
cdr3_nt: TGTGCCAGCAGTGAATCGGGGCAGCGGGAAGCTTTCTTT
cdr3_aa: CASSESGQREAFF

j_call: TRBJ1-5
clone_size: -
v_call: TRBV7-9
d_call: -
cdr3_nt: TGTGCCAGCAGCTCCGACGGAGGAAGCAATCAGCCCCAGCATTTT
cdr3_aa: CASSSDGGSNQPQHF

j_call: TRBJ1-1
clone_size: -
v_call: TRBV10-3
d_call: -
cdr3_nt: TGTGCCATCAGTTTACAGGAAAGAGGCACTGAAGCTTTCTTT
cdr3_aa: CAISLQERGTEAFF

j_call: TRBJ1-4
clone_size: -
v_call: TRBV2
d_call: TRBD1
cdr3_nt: TGTGCCGGAACCGACAGGGGGACTAATGAAAAACTGTTTTTT
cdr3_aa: CAGTDRGTNEKLFF

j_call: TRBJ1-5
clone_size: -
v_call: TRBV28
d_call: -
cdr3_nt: TGTGCCAGCAGTTTAGTGGGGACGCAGCCCCAGCATTTT
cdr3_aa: CASSLVGTQPQHF

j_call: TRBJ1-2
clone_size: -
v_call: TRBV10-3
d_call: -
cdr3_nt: TGTGCCATCTATGGAGGGTGGGATGGCTACACCTTC
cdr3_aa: CAIYGGWDGYTF

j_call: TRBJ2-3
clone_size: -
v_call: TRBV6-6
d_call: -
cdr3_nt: TGTGCCACTCGAGGGCCAGCAGGGGATACGCAGTATTTT
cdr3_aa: CATRGPAGDTQYF

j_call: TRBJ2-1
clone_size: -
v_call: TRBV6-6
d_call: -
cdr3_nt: TGTGCCAGCAGCCAACTTGGTGAGCAGTTCTTC
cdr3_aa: CASSQLGEQFF

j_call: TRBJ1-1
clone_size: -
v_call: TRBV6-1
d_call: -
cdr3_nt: TGTGCCAGCACCGAGAGGGGTATACCTGAAGCTTTCTTT
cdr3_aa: CASTERGIPEAFF

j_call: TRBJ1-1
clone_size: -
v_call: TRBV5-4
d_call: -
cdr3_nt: TGTGCCAGCAGCCTCGCGGGAATGAACACTGAAGCTTTCTTT
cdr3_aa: CASSLAGMNTEAFF

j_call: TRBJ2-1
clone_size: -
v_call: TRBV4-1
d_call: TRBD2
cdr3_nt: TGCGCCAGCAGCCAAGAGTGGAGCGGGAACTTCAATGAGCAGTTCTTC
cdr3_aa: CASSQEWSGNFNEQFF

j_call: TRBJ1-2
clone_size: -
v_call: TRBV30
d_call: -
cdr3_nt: TGTGCCTGGAGTGCCAGCCACTATGGCTACACCTTC
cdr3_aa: CAWSASHYGYTF

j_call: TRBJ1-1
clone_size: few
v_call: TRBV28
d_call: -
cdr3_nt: TGTGCCAGCAGTTTTCGAGGGATCGCTTTCTTT
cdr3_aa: CASSFRGIAFF

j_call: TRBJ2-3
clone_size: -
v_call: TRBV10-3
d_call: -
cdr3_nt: TGTGCCATCAGTGTCGACATCCTGGATACGCAGTATTTT
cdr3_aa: CAISVDILDTQYF

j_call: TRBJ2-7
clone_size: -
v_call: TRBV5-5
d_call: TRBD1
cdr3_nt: TGTGCCAGCAGCTTGGTTGGGACAGGGGAATACGAGCAGTACTTC
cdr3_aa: CASSLVGTGEYEQYF

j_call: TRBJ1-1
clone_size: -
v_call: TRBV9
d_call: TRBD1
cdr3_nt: TGTGCCAGCAGCGGTAAGCGGACAGGGGAAACTGAAGCTTTCTTT
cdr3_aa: CASSGKRTGETEAFF

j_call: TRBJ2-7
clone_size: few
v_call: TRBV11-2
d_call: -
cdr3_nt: TGTGCCAGCCGAGCCAAGGCAGGGCCTATGGGGGAGCAGTACTTC
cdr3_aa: CASRAKAGPMGEQYF

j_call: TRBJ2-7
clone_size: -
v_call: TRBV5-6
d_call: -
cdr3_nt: TGTGCCAGCAGCTTTGGGGCAGGCTTATCCTACGAGCAGTACTTC
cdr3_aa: CASSFGAGLSYEQYF

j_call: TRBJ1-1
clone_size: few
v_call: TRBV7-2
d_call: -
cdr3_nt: TGTGCCAGCAGCTTAATACTGGGAGAAGCTTTCTTT
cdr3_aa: CASSLILGEAFF

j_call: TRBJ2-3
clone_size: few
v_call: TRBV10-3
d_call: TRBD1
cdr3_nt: TGTGCCATCAGTGAGTCGAGGGGGACAGGGGGATTAAGGACAGATACGCAGTATTTT
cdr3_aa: CAISESRGTGGLRTDTQYF

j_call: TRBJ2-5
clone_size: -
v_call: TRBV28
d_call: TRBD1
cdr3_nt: TGTGCCAGCGGCCGGGTAGACAGGGACCAAGAGACCCAGTACTTC
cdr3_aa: CASGRVDRDQETQYF

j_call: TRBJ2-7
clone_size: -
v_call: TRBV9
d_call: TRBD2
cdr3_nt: TGTGCCAGCGGAGGGGTAACCGGGACTAGCGTCTACGAGCAGTACTTC
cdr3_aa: CASGGVTGTSVYEQYF

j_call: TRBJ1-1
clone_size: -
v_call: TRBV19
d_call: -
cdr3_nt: TGTGCCAGTAGTATACAGGGTATCCCTGAAGCTTTCTTT
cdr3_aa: CASSIQGIPEAFF

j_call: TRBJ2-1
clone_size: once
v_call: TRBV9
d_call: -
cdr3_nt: TGTGCCAGCAGCGTAGCGTCTAGCGTTTACGGTGAGCAGTTCTTC
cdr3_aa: CASSVASSVYGEQFF

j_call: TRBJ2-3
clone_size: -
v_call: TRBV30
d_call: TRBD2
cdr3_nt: TGTGCCTGGAGTGGATATGTTCTCAGCGGGAGGGAGGCAGATACGCAGTATTTT
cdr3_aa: CAWSGYVLSGREADTQYF

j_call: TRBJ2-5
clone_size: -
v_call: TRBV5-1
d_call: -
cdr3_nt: TGCGCCAGCAGCTTGGGGGCTCAATTCCAAGAGACCCAGTACTTC
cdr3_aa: CASSLGAQFQETQYF